This T cell receptor (beta chain) was documented in a study of T cell repertoires in cytomegalovirus infection. Findings and caveats of the study: Carriers of CMV plus the relevant HLA were identified by cumulative public TCR beta family frequency.

V was shortened by 8 bases and J by 8 bases, with 15 bases between the two germline ends. The germline V gene has CDR1 MNHNY and CDR2 SVGAGI (reference sequence). The CDR3 has 13 residues. MiXCR was run by TCRdb on the reads, yielding one entry per CDR3 protein. The sample consists of roughly 310,000 distinct CDR3 sequences, roughly a sixth of them appearing once. Remarks on this clonotype: Its matching antigen is unknown.

The V call is TRBV6-6, the J call TRBJ1-4, with a weak D call TRBD1 (6 bases). This receptor was identified in a human donor in good health (CMV status not recorded). Some clones in this sample may be carry-over from other donors' samples. The sample taken for sequencing was PBMCs. CDR3 DNA sequence: TGTGCCAGCTCTTCTCGTACAGGGGAAAAACTGTTTTTT. It yields the protein CASSSRTGEKLFF.